One T cell receptor beta chain is described in this entry. No antigen is known for it. Losses at the gene ends were 3 bases for V and 7 bases for J; bases not matched to a gene: 10. The germline CDR1 and CDR2 sequences are SGHRS and YFSETQ. The CDR3 length is 18 residues. This sample stems from a study of cytomegalovirus exposure and HLA in healthy donors. The overall study: Sequencing of about 179 million T cells in an earlier analysis found approximately 120 million unique TCR beta sequences. Study-wide results and limits: The study designated 164 TCR beta chains cytomegalovirus-associated. 16,951 TCR beta sequences were associated with HLA alleles at 0.05 false discovery rate in a later analysis. An assumption of roughly uniform sequencing depth across donors underlay the presence/absence analyses.

The PCR had 60 Vbeta and 13 Jbeta primers. Only in-frame clones appear in the TCRdb table, and some are missing; sequencing was by immunoSEQ multiplex PCR. With around 76,000 clones in the sample, the ten largest clones hold under 0.9%. This chain joins TRBV5-1 and TRBJ2-1; 16 positions match TRBD2. Sequencing was done on a sample of PBMCs. The TCR originated in a boy younger than 18 in good health and CMV-seronegative. CDR3 residues: CASSWGLAGGPFGNEQFF. The CDR3 DNA sequence: TGCGCCAGCAGCTGGGGACTAGCGGGGGGGCCTTTCGGGAATGAGCAGTTCTTC.